Below, one TCR beta chain is given with its context. Its antigen is undetermined. The repertoire was sequenced with immunoSEQ multiplex PCR; TCRdb's copy has only in-frame clones and lacks some. This sample has 380,000 or so clones, with 80% to 90% found just once. V was clipped by 5 bases and J by 6 bases, with 22 bases between them. This CDR3 region has 17 residues. Germline CDR1 MDHEN, CDR2 SYDVKM. Treatment denoted: about 20 received Ad26.COV2.S at low or high dose, single or two shots; 5 received placebo; per-sample allocation not given. Sample collection was performed on day 63 after the first vaccine or placebo injection. An adult aged 18-55 years in Boston served as the donor. An Ad26 vector expressing Wuhan-strain SARS-CoV-2 spike served as the vaccine. The data originate from a study of Ad26.COV2.S vaccination and SARS-CoV-2 variants. Looking at the study overall: Donor got 5x10^10 or 1x10^11 viral particles of Ad26.COV2.S.

Study results and limitations: Once vaccination had occurred, spike-specific CD8+ and CD4+ T cell responses reportedly showed substantial breadth.

This sequence was found in a person aged 18-65 years who received the Ad26.COV2.S COVID-19 vaccine or a placebo. This sample comprised peripheral blood, obtained in a trial of Ad26.COV2.S vaccine versus placebo. V is TRBV28 and J is TRBJ2-2; tentatively, D is TRBD1 (6 bases). The CDR3 bases are TGTGCCAGCAGTCCCCCCCGACTGGGGGCCGGGGCCGGGGAGCTGTTTTTT. This encodes CASSPPRLGAGAGELFF.